The clone carrying this T cell receptor beta chain was picked up a small number of times. Its antigen is undetermined. The table came from immunoSEQ multiplex PCR; TCRdb's copy has only in-frame clones and leaves some out. The sample yields about 50,000 clones, about 80% seen once. This entry belongs to a study of identifying expanded T cells in peripheral blood. Findings of the study overall: Variance in clone template counts between approximately two-week samples significantly increased with total template count across all healthy donors. Technical replicates showed about 1.2 changed clones; roughly two weeks 15 to 20; four weeks 19.

The J segment lost 1 base and the V segment lost 6 bases, leaving 4 bases of the junction unmatched. The length of the CDR3 is 15 residues. CDR1 and CDR2 from the germline V gene are MNHNY and SVGAGI (reference sequence). The chain links TRBV6-6 to TRBJ2-4, with TRBD2 matching over 9 bases. This clonotype was obtained from a person aged 18-70 years in good health. The sample taken for sequencing was blood. DNA for the CDR3: TGTGCCAGCAGCCTAACTAGCGGGGCCAAAAACATTCAGTACTTC. Its translation: CASSLTSGAKNIQYF.